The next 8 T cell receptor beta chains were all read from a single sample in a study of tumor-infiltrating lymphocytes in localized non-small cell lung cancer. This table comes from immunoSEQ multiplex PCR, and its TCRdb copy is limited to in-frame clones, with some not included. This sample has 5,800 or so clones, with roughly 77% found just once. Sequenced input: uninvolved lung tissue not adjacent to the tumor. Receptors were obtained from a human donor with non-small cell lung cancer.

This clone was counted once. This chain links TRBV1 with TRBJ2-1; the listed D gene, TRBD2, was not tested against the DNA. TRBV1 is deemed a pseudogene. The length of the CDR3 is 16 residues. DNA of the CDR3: TGCACCAGCAGCCAACGACTAGCGGGAGTTATGGATGAGCAGTTCTTC. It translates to CTSSQRLAGVMDEQFF.

Written as DNA, the CDR3 is TGTGCCAGCAGCTTAATACAGGGTCTCTACGAGCAGTACTTC. Protein sequence: CASSLIQGLYEQYF. The chain joins TRBV7-8 to TRBJ2-7, with D perhaps matching TRBD1 (6 bases). The CDR3 length is 14 residues. Trimming left V 2 bases short and J 3 bases short, with 11 bases between. Germline CDR1 and CDR2: SGHVS and FQNEAQ.

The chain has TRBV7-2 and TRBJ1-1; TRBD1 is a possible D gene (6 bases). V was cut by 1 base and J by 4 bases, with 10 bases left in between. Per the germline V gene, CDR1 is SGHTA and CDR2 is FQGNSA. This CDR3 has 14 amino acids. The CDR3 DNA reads TGTGCCAGCAGCTTAGGGGGGCGTTCCACTGAAGCTTTCTTT. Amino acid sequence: CASSLGGRSTEAFF.

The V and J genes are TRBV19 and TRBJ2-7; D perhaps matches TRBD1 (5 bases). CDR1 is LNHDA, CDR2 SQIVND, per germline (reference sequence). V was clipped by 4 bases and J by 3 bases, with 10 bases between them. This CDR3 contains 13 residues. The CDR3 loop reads CASSRGINYEQYF. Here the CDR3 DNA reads TGTGCCAGTAGTAGGGGCATTAACTACGAGCAGTACTTC.

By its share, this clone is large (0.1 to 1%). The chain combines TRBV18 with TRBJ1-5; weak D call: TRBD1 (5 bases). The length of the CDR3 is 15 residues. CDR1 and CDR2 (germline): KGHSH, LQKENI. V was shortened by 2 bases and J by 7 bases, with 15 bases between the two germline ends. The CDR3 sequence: CASSPKVGAGQPQHF. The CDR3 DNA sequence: TGTGCCAGCTCACCAAAGGTAGGGGCAGGGCAGCCCCAGCATTTT. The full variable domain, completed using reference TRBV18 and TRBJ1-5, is NAGVMQNPRHLVRRRGQEARLRCSPMKGHSHVYWYRQLPEEGLKFMVYLQKENIIDESGMPKERFSAEFPKEGPSILRIQQVVRGDSAAYFCASSPKVGAGQPQHFGDGTRLSIL.

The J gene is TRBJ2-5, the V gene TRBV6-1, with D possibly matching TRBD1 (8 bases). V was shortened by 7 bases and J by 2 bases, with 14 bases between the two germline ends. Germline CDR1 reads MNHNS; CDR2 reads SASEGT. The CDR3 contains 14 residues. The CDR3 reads CASNNRGGQETQYF. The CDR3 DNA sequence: TGTGCCAGCAATAACAGGGGGGGACAAGAGACCCAGTACTTC.

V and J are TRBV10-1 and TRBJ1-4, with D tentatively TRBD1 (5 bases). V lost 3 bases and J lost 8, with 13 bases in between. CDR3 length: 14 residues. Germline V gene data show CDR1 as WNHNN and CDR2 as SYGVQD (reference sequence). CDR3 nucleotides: TGCGCCAGCAGTGAAGGTCCAGGGCGAGAAAAACTGTTTTTT. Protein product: CASSEGPGREKLFF.

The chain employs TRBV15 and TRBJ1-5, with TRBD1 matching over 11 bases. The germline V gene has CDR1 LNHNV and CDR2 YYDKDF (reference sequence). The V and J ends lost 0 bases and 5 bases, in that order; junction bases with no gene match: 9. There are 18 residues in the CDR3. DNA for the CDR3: TGTGCCACCAGCAGAGATGGGACAGGGGGTTACCGGTATCAGCCCCAGCATTTT. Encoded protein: CATSRDGTGGYRYQPQHF.